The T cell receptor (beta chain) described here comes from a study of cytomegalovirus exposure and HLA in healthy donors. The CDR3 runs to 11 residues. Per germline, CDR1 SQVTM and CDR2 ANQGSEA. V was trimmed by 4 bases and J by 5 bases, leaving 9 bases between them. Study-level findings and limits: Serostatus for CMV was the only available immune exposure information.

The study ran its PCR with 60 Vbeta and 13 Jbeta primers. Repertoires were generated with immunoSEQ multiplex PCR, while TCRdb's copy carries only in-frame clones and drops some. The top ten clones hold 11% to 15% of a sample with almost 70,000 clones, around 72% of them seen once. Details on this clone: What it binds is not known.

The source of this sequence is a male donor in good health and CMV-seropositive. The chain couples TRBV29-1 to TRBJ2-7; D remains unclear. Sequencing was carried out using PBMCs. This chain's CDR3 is CSVGNLDEQYF. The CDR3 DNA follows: TGCAGCGTTGGGAACCTAGACGAGCAGTACTTC.